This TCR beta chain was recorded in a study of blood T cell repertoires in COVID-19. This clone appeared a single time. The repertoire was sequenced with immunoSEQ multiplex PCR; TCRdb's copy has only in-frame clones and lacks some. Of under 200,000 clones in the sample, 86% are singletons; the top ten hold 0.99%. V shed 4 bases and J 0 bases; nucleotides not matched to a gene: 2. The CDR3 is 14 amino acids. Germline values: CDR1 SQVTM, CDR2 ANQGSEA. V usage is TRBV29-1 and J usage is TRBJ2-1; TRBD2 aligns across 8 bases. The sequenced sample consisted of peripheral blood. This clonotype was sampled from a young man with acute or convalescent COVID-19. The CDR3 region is CSVGRGGSYNEQFF. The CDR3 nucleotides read TGCAGCGTTGGTCGGGGGGGCTCCTACAATGAGCAGTTCTTC.